These 25 T cell receptor beta chains share one sample of origin, sequenced in a study of cytomegalovirus exposure and HLA in healthy donors. It was with 60 Vbeta and 13 Jbeta primers that the PCR ran. Produced via immunoSEQ multiplex PCR; TCRdb's table is partial and in-frame only. The sample has 55,000 to 70,000 clones; over 75% are singletons. Sample: PBMCs. Receptor source: a male donor in good health and CMV-seronegative.

The V and J genes are TRBV10-3 and TRBJ1-3; weak D call: TRBD1 (6 bases). Per the germline V gene, CDR1 is ENHRY and CDR2 is SYGVKD. V lost 2 bases to trimming and J lost 0 bases, with 11 bases between them. This CDR3 region has 16 residues. The CDR3 DNA reads as TGTGCCATCAGTGAGGGGGGCATAAGCTCTGGAAACACCATATATTTT. Translation: CAISEGGISSGNTIYF.

The chain couples TRBV6-5 to TRBJ2-7; D may be TRBD2 (6 bases). The CDR3 is 14 amino acids. V lost 5 bases, J lost 4 bases, and 15 bases lay in between. The V gene's germline CDR1 is MNHEY and CDR2 SVGAGI. Here the CDR3 DNA reads TGTGCCAGCAGTCTTAGCGGCCCAATGTACGAGCAGTACTTC. Protein product: CASSLSGPMYEQYF.

V usage is TRBV7-9 and J usage is TRBJ2-5; a weak D match, TRBD1 (6 bases). The J call could be wrong; TRBJ2-7 is a better fit for the DNA end. Germline assignment: CDR1 SEHNR and CDR2 FQNEAQ (reference sequence). CDR3 size: 14 residues. The CDR3: CASSSDRSPYEQYF. Written as DNA, the CDR3 is TGTGCCAGCAGCTCGGACAGATCTCCCTACGAGCAGTACTTC.

The J gene is TRBJ2-1, the V gene TRBV28, with 9 positions matching TRBD1. CDR3 length: 18 residues. J was trimmed by 2 bases and V by 2 bases; bases with no gene match: 10. CDR1 is MDHEN and CDR2 is SYDVKM in the germline V gene. CDR3 protein: CASSLNTGGLSTYNEQFF. The CDR3 DNA sequence: TGTGCCAGCAGTTTAAACACAGGGGGCCTCTCAACCTACAATGAGCAGTTCTTC.

The genes are TRBV4-2 and TRBJ2-1, with TRBD2 as a possible D gene (6 bases). Trimming removed 4 bases at V and 4 bases at J, with 8 bases between. CDR1 is LGHNA, CDR2 YNFKEQ, per germline. CDR3 length: 13 amino acids. The DNA for the CDR3 is TGTGCCAGCAGCCGAGGAGGGTACAATGAGCAGTTCTTC. Translation: CASSRGGYNEQFF.

The sample holds one count of this clone. For the CDR3, the DNA is TGTGCCAGCAGCTCCGACAGGCGGCTCTACAATGAGCAGTTCTTC. It specifies CASSSDRRLYNEQFF. The gene calls are TRBV13 and TRBJ2-1; D might be TRBD1 (6 bases). The CDR3 loop spans 15 amino acids. Looked up from germline, CDR1 is PRHDT and CDR2 is FYEKMQ (reference sequence). The V gene lost 4 bases and the J gene lost 3 bases, with 13 bases spanning the gap.

DNA for the CDR3: TGTGCCAGCAGCTTCCCACTAGCGGGGGGGCTCACCGGGGAGCTGTTTTTT. Protein sequence: CASSFPLAGGLTGELFF. V and J are TRBV7-8 and TRBJ2-2, with 13 nucleotides matching TRBD2. Losses at the gene ends were 3 bases for V and 4 bases for J; bases not matched to a gene: 5. CDR3 size: 17 residues. Germline V CDR1 and CDR2: SGHVS, FQNEAQ.

V usage is TRBV27 and J usage is TRBJ2-7, with 12 nucleotides matching TRBD2. This CDR3 region has 15 residues. The germline gives CDR1 MNHEY, CDR2 SMNVEV (reference sequence). The ends lost 4 bases at V and 12 bases at J; junction bases unmatched: 13. This CDR3 reads CASSSRTSGTTEVYF. CDR3 DNA sequence: TGTGCCAGCAGTTCCCGGACTAGCGGGACTACTGAGGTGTACTTC.

This chain uses TRBV7-2 with TRBJ2-3, with 10 bases matching TRBD2. The J segment lost 8 bases and the V segment lost 0 bases, leaving 5 bases of the junction unmatched. Per germline, CDR1 SGHTA and CDR2 FQGNSA. The CDR3 is made up of 15 amino acids. The DNA of the CDR3 is TGTGCCAGCAGCTTAGCTCTAGCGGGAGAAACTACGCAGTATTTT. It encodes CASSLALAGETTQYF. The whole variable domain, filled in from reference TRBV7-2 and TRBJ2-3, reads GAGVSQSPSNKVTEKGKDVELRCDPISGHTALYWYRQSLGQGLEFLIYFQGNSAPDKSGLPSDRFSAERTGGSVSTLTIQRTQQEDSAVYLCASSLALAGETTQYFGPGTRLTVL.

The count of this clone is one. The CDR3 bases are TGTGCCAGCAGCTTTGAACAGGGGTTCGTGGCCGGGGAGCTGTTTTTT. Translation: CASSFEQGFVAGELFF. J is TRBJ2-2 and V is TRBV11-3; 7 nucleotides agree with TRBD1. This CDR3 is 16 amino acids long. Per germline, CDR1 SGHNT and CDR2 YENEEA. Trimming removed 3 bases from V and 6 bases from J; junction bases left unmatched: 10.

The CDR3 DNA reads TGTGCCAGTAGTATAGCGGGGGAAGAGACCCAGTACTTC. It yields the protein CASSIAGEETQYF. V is TRBV19 and J is TRBJ2-5, with D tentatively TRBD2 (6 bases). Deletions cut 1 base from V and 3 bases from J, with 6 bases between. Per germline, CDR1 LNHDA and CDR2 SQIVND (reference sequence). The length of the CDR3 is 13 residues.

This clone was detected only a few times. V is TRBV7-2 and J is TRBJ2-1; the match to TRBD1 covers 10 bases. The CDR3 covers 16 residues. Trimming took 0 bases from V and 4 from J; bases not matched to a gene: 3. Per germline, CDR1 SGHTA and CDR2 FQGNSA. The CDR3: CASSLAGQGGYNEQFF. The CDR3 bases are TGTGCCAGCAGCTTAGCCGGACAGGGGGGGTACAATGAGCAGTTCTTC.

This chain connects TRBV9 to TRBJ2-7; a weak D match, TRBD2 (5 bases). Germline CDR1 and CDR2: SGDLS and YYNGEE. V lost 0 bases to trimming and J lost 2 bases, with 9 bases between them. There are 14 residues in the CDR3. The DNA of the CDR3 is TGTGCCAGCAGCGTAGCGGGGATACCCTACGAGCAGTACTTC. It encodes CASSVAGIPYEQYF.

The genes are TRBV6-6 and TRBJ1-6; 7 bases are shared with TRBD1. V trimming: 0 bases; J trimming: 7 bases; junction bases outside the gene matches: 6. The CDR3 extends over 16 amino acids. Germline V gene sequence: CDR1 MNHNY, CDR2 SVGAGI (reference sequence). CDR3 DNA sequence: TGTGCCAGCAGTTACTCGGGTCAACAGGGGAATTCACCCCTCCACTTT. Its protein is CASSYSGQQGNSPLHF.

The chain employs TRBV6-5 and TRBJ2-2; no clear D gene. Trimming left V 7 bases short and J 4 bases short, with 13 bases between. The length of the CDR3 is 14 residues. CDR1 MNHEY and CDR2 SVGAGI come from the germline V gene. CDR3 sequence (DNA): TGTGCCAGCACTCTTTTTATTAGCACCGGGGAGCTGTTTTTT. Protein sequence: CASTLFISTGELFF.

The rearrangement links TRBV5-8 to TRBJ2-5; 9 positions agree with TRBD1. This CDR3 spans 15 amino acids. With V trimmed by 4 bases and J by 4 bases, 8 bases remained unmatched. Per germline, CDR1 SGHTS and CDR2 YDEGEE. CDR3 sequence reads: CASSRDRVNRETQYF. Here the CDR3 DNA reads TGTGCCAGCAGCCGGGACAGGGTGAATCGAGAGACCCAGTACTTC. Full variable domain (remainder filled in from reference TRBV5-8 and TRBJ2-5): EAGVTQSPTHLIKTRGQQATLRCSPISGHTSVYWYQQALGLGLQFLLWYDEGEERNRGNFPPRFSGRQFPNYSSELNVNALELEDSALYLCASSRDRVNRETQYFGPGTRLLVL.

CDR3: CASSERSGSSYTF. In nucleotides, the CDR3 is TGTGCCAGCAGTGAACGGTCAGGAAGTTCCTACACCTTC. This chain links TRBV6-1 with TRBJ1-2; D remains ambiguous. The length of the CDR3 is 13 residues. The V and J ends lost 2 bases and 10 bases respectively, with 14 bases between them. Germline assignment: CDR1 MNHNS and CDR2 SASEGT.

This clone appeared a few times. The chain's CDR3 is CASSASTGLGPEEKLFF. The CDR3 nucleotides read TGTGCCAGCAGCGCATCGACAGGGTTGGGGCCGGAAGAAAAACTGTTTTTT. The V call is TRBV9, the J call TRBJ1-4; 7 bases are shared with TRBD1. The CDR3 is made up of 17 amino acids. Looked up from germline, CDR1 is SGDLS and CDR2 is YYNGEE. With V trimmed by 3 bases and J by 8 bases, 16 bases remained unmatched.

The J gene is TRBJ2-7, the V gene TRBV7-9; 8 bases are a match to TRBD1. V was pared by 2 bases and J by 2 bases, with 8 bases of the junction left unmatched. Germline loops: CDR1 SEHNR, CDR2 FQNEAQ (reference sequence). The CDR3 covers 16 residues. CDR3: CASSLRRADRAYEQYF. The CDR3 nucleotides are TGTGCCAGCAGCTTACGTAGGGCGGACAGGGCCTACGAGCAGTACTTC.

Only a few counts were recorded for this clone. This rearrangement joins TRBV7-9 to TRBJ1-1; D not resolved. Germline V gene lookup returns CDR1 SEHNR and CDR2 FQNEAQ (reference sequence). Trimming left V 1 base short and J 0 bases short, with 9 bases between. This CDR3 region has 15 residues. The CDR3 sequence is CASSLVANLNTEAFF. Written as DNA, the CDR3 is TGTGCCAGCAGCTTAGTTGCAAACTTGAACACTGAAGCTTTCTTT.

V is TRBV30 and J is TRBJ1-1; D unresolved. The V and J ends lost 2 bases and 2 bases respectively, with 12 bases between them. The CDR3 loop spans 14 amino acids. CDR1 and CDR2 from the germline V gene are GTSNPN and SVGIG (reference sequence). The CDR3 sequence: CAWSRQARNTEAFF. The CDR3 region has the DNA TGTGCCTGGAGTAGGCAGGCAAGAAACACTGAAGCTTTCTTT.

The rearrangement joins TRBV4-3 to TRBJ1-2; D is perhaps TRBD1 (6 bases). The CDR3 has 15 residues. Germline-derived CDR1 and CDR2 are LGHNA and YSLEER. The V end lost 0 bases, the J end lost 3 bases, and 11 bases lay between the germline ends. CDR3 sequence reads: CASSQDQTGYYGYTF. In DNA form, the CDR3 reads TGCGCCAGCAGCCAAGATCAGACAGGCTACTATGGCTACACCTTC.

The V gene is TRBV7-2, the J gene TRBJ2-7; 11 bases map to TRBD2. Germline V CDR1 and CDR2: SGHTA, FQGNSA. V shed 0 bases and J 2 bases; nucleotides not matched to a gene: 3. CDR3 length equals 16 residues. The CDR3: CASSLAGLAVTYEQYF. CDR3 nucleotides: TGTGCCAGCAGCTTAGCGGGACTAGCGGTAACCTACGAGCAGTACTTC.

V and J are TRBV7-8 and TRBJ1-5; no clear D gene. There are 15 residues in the CDR3. The V end lost 0 bases, the J end lost 3 bases, and 9 bases lay between the germline ends. Germline CDR1 is SGHVS and CDR2 is FQNEAQ. The CDR3 DNA sequence: TGTGCCAGCAGCTTAGCCGGGGAGGTCAATCAGCCCCAGCATTTT. It yields the protein CASSLAGEVNQPQHF.

This clone has a handful of counts. The genes are TRBV5-6 and TRBJ2-6; 9 bases line up with TRBD1. Looked up from germline, CDR1 is SGHDT and CDR2 is YYEEEE. V lost 3 bases, J lost 0 bases, and 4 bases stayed unmatched. The CDR3 is 17 residues long. DNA for the CDR3: TGTGCCAGCAGCTGGGACAGGGATTACTCTGGGGCCAACGTCCTGACTTTC. Translation gives CASSWDRDYSGANVLTF.